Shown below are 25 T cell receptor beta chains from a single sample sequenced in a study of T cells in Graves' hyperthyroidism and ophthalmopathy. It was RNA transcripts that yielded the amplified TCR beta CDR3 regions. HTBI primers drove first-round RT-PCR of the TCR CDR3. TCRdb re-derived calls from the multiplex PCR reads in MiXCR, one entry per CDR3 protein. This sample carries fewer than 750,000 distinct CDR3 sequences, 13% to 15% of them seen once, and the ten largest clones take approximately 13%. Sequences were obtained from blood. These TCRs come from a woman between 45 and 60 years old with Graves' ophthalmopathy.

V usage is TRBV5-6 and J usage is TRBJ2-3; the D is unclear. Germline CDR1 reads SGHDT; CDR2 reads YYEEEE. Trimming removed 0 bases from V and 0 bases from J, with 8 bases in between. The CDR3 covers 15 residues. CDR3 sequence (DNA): TGTGCCAGCAGCTTGGAGGCAGCTAGCACAGATACGCAGTATTTT. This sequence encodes CASSLEAASTDTQYF.

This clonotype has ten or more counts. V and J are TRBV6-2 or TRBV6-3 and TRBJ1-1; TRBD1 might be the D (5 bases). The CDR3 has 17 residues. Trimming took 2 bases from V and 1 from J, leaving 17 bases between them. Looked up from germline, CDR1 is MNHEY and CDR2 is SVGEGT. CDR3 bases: TGTGCCAGCAGTTACGGGGGGGGAGTCGGCGGGAACACTGAAGCTTTCTTT. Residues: CASSYGGGVGGNTEAFF.

As DNA, the CDR3 is TGTGCCACCAGTGTTGCAGCGGGAGTCACAGATACGCAGTATTTT. Protein: CATSVAAGVTDTQYF. The chain uses TRBV24-1 and TRBJ2-3, with 8 bases fitting TRBD2. The CDR3 loop spans 15 amino acids. Germline CDR1 reads KGHDR; CDR2 reads SFDVKD. J was trimmed by 2 bases and V by 5 bases; bases with no gene match: 5.

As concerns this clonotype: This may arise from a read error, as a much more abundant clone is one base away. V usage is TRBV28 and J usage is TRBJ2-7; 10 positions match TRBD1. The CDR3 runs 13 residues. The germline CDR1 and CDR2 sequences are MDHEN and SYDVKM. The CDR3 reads CAGRGTGVSEQYF. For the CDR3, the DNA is TGTGCCGGCAGAGGGACAGGGGTAAGCGAGCAGTACTTC.

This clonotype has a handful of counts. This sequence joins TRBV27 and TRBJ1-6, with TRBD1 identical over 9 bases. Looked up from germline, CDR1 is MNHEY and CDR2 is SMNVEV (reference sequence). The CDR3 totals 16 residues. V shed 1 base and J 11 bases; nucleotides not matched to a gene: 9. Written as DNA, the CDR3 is TGTGCCAGCAGTTTATTGTTGGGGACAGGGAAGGCACCCCTCCACTTT. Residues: CASSLLLGTGKAPLHF.

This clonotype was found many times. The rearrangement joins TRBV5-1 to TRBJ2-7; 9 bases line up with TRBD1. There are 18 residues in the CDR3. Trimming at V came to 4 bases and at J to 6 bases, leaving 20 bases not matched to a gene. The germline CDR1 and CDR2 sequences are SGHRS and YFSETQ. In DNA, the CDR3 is TGCGCCAGCAGCCACGGATTGGCCCCCGGGACAGGGTCGGGCGAGCAGTACTTC. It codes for CASSHGLAPGTGSGEQYF.

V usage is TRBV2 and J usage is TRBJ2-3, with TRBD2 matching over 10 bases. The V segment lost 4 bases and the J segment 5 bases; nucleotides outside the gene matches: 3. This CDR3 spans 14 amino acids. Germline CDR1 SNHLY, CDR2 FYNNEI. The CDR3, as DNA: TGTGCCAGCAGTGTTAGGACTAGCGGAGATACGCAGTATTTT. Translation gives CASSVRTSGDTQYF.

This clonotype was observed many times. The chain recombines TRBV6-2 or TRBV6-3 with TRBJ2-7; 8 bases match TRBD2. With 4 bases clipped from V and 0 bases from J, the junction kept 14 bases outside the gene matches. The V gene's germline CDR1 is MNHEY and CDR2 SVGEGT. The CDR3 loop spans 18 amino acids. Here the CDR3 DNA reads TGTGCCAGCAGTTTAAGCGGGAGCTGGTCGAGGGGCTCCTACGAGCAGTACTTC. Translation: CASSLSGSWSRGSYEQYF.

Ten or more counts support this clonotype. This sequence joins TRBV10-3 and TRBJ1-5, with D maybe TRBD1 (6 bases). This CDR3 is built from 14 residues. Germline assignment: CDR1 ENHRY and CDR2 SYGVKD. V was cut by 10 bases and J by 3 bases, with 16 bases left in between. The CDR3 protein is CASNLQGLNQPQHF. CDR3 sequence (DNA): TGTGCCAGCAACCTACAGGGACTCAATCAGCCCCAGCATTTT.

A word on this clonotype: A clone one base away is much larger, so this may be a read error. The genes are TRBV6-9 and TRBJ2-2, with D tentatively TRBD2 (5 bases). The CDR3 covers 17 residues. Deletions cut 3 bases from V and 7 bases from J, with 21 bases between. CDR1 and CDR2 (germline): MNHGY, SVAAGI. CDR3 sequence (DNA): TGTGCCAGCAGTTACGGGCGGGTCAGGTACTCGGGCGGGGAGCTGTTTTTT. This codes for CASSYGRVRYSGGELFF.

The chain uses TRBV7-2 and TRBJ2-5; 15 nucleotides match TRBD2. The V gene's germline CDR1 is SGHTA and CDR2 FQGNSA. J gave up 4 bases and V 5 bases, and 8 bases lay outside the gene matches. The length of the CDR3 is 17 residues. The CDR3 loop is CASSALGLAGGGETQYF. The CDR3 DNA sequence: TGTGCCAGCAGCGCTTTGGGACTAGCGGGAGGTGGAGAGACCCAGTACTTC.

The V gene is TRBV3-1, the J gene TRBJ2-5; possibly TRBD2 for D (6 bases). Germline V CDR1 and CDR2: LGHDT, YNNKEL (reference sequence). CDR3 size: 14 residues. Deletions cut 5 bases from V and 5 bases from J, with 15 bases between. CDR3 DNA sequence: TGTGCCAGCAGCGTAGCGGCGGGTTCGGAGACCCAGTACTTC. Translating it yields CASSVAAGSETQYF.

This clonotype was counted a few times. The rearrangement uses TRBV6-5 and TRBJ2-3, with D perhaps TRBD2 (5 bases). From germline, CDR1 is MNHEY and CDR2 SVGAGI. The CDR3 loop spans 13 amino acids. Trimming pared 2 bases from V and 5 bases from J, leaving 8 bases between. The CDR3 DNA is TGTGCCAGCAGTTACATACTAGAAGATACGCAGTATTTT. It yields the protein CASSYILEDTQYF.

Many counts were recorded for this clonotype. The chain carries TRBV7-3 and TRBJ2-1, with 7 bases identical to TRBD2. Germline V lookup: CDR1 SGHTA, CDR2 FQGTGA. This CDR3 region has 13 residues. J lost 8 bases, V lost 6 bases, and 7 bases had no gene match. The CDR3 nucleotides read TGTGCCAGCAGGGCGACTAGCTCCCATGAGCAGTTCTTC. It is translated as CASRATSSHEQFF.

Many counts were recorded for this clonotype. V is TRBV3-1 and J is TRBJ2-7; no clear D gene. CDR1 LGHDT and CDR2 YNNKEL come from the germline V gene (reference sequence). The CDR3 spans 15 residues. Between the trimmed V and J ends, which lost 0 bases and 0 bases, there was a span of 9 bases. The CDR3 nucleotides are TGTGCCAGCAGCCAAGAATTTTCGAGCTCCTACGAGCAGTACTTC. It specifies CASSQEFSSSYEQYF.

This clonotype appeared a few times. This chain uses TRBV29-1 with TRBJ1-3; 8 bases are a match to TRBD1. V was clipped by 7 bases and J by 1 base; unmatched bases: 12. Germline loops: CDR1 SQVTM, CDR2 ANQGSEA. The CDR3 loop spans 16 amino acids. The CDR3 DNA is TGCAGCGCTACATTCCGGGACAGGAGGTCTGGAAACACCATATATTTT. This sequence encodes CSATFRDRRSGNTIYF.

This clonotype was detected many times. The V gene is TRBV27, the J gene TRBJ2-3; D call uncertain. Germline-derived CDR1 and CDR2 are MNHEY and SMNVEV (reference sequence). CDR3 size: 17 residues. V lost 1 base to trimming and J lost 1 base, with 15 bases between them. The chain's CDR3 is CASSLFGVQRGTDTQYF. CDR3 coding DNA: TGTGCCAGCAGTTTATTTGGCGTACAGCGAGGCACAGATACGCAGTATTTT.

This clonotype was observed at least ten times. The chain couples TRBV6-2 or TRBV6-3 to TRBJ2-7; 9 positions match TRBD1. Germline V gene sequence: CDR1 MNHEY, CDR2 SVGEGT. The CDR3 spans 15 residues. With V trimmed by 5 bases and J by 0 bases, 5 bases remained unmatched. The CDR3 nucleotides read TGTGCCAGCAGTGGACCGGGACAGGGCTCCTACGAGCAGTACTTC. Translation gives CASSGPGQGSYEQYF.

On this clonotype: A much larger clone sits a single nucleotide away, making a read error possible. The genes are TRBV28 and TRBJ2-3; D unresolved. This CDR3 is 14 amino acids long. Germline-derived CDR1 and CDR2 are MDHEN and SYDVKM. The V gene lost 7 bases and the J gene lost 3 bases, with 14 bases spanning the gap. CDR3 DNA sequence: TGTGCCAGCACCCGGTCCCAGTCGACAGATACGCAGTATTTT. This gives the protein CASTRSQSTDTQYF.

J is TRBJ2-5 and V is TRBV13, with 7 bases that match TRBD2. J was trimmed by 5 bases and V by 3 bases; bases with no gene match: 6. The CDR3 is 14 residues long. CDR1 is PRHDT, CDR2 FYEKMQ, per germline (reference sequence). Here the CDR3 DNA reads TGTGCCAGCAGCTTCGAAAGCGGGACTGAGACCCAGTACTTC. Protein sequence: CASSFESGTETQYF.

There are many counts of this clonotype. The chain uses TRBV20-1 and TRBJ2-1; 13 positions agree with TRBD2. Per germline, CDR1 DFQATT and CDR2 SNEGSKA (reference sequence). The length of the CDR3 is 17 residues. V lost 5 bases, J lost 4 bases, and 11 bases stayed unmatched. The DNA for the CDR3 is TGCAGTGCTTGGACTAGCGGGAGTAGGGGGTTTTACAATGAGCAGTTCTTC. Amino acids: CSAWTSGSRGFYNEQFF.

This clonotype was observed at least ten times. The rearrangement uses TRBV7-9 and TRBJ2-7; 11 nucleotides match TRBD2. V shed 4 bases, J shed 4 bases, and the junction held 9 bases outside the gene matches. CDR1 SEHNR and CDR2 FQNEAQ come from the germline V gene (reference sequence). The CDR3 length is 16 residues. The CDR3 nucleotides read TGTGCCAGCAGCTCAGATAGCGGGAGGGCCTTTTACGAGCAGTACTTC. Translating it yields CASSSDSGRAFYEQYF. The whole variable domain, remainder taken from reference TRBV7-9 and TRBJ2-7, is DTGVSQNPRHKITKRGQNVTFRCDPISEHNRLYWYRQTLGQGPEFLTYFQNEAQLEKSRLLSDRFSAERPKGSFSTLEIQRTEQGDSAMYLCASSSDSGRAFYEQYFGPGTRLTVT.

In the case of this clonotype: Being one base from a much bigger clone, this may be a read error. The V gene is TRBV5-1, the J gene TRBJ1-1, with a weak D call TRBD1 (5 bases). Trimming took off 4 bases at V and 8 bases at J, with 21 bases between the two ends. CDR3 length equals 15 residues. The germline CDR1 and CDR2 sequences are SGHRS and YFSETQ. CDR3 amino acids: CASSPNTPLRGEAFF. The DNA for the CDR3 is TGCGCCAGCAGCCCCAACACCCCGTTAAGGGGAGAAGCTTTCTTT.

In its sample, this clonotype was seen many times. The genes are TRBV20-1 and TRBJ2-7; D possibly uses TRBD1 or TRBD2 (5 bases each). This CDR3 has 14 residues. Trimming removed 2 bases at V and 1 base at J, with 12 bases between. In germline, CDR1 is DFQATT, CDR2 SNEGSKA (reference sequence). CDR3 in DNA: TGCAGTGCTAGAACCGGGGCGTTTTCCTACGAGCAGTACTTC. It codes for CSARTGAFSYEQYF.

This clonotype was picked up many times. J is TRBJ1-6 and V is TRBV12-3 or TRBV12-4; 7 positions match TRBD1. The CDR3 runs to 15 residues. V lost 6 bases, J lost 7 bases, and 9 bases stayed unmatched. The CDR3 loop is CASRRDRLTNSPLHF. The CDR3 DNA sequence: TGTGCCAGCAGACGGGACAGACTTACGAATTCACCCCTCCACTTT.